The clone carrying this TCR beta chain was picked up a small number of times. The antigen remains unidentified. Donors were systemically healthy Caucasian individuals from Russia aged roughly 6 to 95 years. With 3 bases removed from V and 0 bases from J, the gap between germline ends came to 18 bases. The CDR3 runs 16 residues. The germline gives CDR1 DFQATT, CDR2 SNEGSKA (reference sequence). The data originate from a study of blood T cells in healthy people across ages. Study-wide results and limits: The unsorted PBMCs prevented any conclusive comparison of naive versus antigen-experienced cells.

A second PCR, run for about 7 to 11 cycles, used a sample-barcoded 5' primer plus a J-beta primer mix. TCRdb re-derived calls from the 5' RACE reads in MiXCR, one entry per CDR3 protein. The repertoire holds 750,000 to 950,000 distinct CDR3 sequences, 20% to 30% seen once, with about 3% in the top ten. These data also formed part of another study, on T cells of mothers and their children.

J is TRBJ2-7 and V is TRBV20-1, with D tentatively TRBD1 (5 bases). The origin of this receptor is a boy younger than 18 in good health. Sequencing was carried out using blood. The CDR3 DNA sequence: TGCAGTGCTAGTGACCCAAGGGGCTTGAGCTCCTACGAGCAGTACTTC. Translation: CSASDPRGLSSYEQYF.